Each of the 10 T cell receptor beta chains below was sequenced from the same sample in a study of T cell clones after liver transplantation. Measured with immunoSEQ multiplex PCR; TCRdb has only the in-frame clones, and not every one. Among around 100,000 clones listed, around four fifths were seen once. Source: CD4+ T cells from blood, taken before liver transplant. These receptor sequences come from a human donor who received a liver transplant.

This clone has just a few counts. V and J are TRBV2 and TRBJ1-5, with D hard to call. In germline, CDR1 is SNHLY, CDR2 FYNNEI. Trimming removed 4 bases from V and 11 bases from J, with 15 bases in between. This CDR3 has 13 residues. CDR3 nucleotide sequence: TGTGCCAGCAGTGCTCGGGGAGGAGGAGCCCAGCATTTT. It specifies CASSARGGGAQHF. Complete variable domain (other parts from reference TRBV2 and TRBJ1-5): EPEVTQTPSHQVTQMGQEVILRCVPISNHLYFYWYRQILGQKVEFLVSFYNNEISEKSEIFDDQFSVERPDGSNFTLKIRSTKLEDSAMYFCASSARGGGAQHFGDGTRLSIL.

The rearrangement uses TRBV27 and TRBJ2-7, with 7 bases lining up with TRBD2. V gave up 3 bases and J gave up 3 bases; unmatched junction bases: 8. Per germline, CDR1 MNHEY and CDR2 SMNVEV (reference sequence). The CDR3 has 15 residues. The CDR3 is CASSFAAGAGYEQYF. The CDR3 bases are TGTGCCAGCAGTTTTGCTGCGGGAGCGGGCTACGAGCAGTACTTC.

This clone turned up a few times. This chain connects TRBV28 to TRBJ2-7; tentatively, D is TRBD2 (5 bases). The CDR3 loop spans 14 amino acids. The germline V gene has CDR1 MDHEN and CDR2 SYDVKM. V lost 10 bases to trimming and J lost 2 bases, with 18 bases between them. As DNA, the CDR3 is TGTGCCACCTTGACCGGGCTCGGGGCCTACGAGCAGTACTTC. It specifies CATLTGLGAYEQYF. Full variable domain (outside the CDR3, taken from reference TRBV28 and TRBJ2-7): DVKVTQSSRYLVKRTGEKVFLECVQDMDHENMFWYRQDPGLGLRLIYFSYDVKMKEKGDIPEGYSVSREKKERFSLILESASTNQTSMYLCATLTGLGAYEQYFGPGTRLTVT.

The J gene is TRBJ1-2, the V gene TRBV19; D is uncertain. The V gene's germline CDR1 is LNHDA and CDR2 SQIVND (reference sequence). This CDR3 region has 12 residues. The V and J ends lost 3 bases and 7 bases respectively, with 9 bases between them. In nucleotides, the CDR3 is TGTGCCAGTAGTATCGGGGAGAGTGGCTACACCTTC. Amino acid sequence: CASSIGESGYTF.

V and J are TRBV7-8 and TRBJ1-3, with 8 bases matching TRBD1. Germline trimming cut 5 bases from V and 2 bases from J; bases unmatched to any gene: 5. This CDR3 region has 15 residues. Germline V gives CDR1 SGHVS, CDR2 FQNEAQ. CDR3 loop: CASSARTGTGNTIYF. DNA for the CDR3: TGTGCCAGCAGCGCCAGGACAGGGACTGGAAACACCATATATTTT.

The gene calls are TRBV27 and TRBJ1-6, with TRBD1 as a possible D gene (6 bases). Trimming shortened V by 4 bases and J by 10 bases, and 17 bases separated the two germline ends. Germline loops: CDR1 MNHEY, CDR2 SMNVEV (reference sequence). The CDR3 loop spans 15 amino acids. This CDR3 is CASSSNQGPGSPLHF. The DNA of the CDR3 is TGTGCCAGCAGTTCCAACCAGGGGCCAGGGTCACCCCTCCACTTT.

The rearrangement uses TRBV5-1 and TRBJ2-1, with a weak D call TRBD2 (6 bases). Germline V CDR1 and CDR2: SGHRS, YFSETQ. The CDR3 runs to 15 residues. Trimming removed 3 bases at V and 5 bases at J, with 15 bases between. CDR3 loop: CASSSRRGVNNEQFF. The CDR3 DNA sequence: TGCGCCAGCAGCTCCAGGAGGGGAGTAAACAATGAGCAGTTCTTC.

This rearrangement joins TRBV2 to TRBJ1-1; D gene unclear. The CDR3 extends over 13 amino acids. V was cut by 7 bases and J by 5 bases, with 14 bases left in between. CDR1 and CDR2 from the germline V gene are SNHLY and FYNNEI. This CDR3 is CASIRLPKTEAFF. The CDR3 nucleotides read TGTGCCAGCATCCGACTCCCGAAGACTGAAGCTTTCTTT. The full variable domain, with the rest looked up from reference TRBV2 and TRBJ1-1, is EPEVTQTPSHQVTQMGQEVILRCVPISNHLYFYWYRQILGQKVEFLVSFYNNEISEKSEIFDDQFSVERPDGSNFTLKIRSTKLEDSAMYFCASIRLPKTEAFFGQGTRLTVV.

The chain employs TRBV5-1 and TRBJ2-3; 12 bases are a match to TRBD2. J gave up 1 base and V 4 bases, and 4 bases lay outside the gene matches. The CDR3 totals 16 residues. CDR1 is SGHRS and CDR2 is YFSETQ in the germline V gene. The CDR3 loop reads CASSPRTSGGTDTQYF. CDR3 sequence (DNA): TGCGCCAGCAGCCCACGGACTAGCGGGGGCACAGATACGCAGTATTTT.

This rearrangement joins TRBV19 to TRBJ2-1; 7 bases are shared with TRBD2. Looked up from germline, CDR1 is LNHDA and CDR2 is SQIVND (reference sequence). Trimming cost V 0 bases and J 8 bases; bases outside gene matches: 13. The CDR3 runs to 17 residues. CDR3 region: CASSIDRTSAPGDEQFF. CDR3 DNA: TGTGCCAGTAGTATAGATCGCACTAGCGCCCCTGGGGATGAGCAGTTCTTC.